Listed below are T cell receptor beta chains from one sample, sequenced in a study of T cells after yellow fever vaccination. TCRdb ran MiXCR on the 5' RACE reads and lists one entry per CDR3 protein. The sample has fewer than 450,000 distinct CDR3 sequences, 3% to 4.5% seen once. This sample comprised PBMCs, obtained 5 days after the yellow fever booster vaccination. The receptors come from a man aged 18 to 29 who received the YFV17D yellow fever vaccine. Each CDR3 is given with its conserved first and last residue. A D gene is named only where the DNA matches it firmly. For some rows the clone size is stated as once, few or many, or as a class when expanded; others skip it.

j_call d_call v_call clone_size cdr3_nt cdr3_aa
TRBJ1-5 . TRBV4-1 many TGCGCCAGCAGCCAAGATAAACTCGGTTTTGGCAATCAGCCCCAGCATTTT CASSQDKLGFGNQPQHF
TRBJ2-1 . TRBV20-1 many TGCAGTGCTAGGAAGAATGAGCAGTTCTTC CSARKNEQFF
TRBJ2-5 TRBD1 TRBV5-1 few TGCGCCAGCAGCTTAACCGCCGGGACAGCCCAAGAGACCCAGTACTTC CASSLTAGTAQETQYF
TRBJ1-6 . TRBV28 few TGTGCCAGCAGTTTATTTTTGTCGGGGTCCTATAATTCACCCCTCCACTTT CASSLFLSGSYNSPLHF
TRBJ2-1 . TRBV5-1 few TGCGCCAGCAGCCTAACGGTCGTCAATGAGCAGTTCTTC CASSLTVVNEQFF
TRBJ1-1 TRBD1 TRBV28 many TGTGCCAGCAGTGCCTACGGGACAGGGGGCACTGAAGCTTTCTTT CASSAYGTGGTEAFF
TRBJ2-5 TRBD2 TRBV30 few TGTGCCTGGACTAGCGGGGCCCAAGAGACCCAGTACTTC CAWTSGAQETQYF
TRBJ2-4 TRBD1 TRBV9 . TGTGCCAGCAGCGGCCCCCTTTTTGGGACAGGGAGACAAAGCATTCAGTACTTC CASSGPLFGTGRQSIQYF
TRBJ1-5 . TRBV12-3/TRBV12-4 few TGTGCCAGCAGTATCGATCTATGGAGGCCCCAGCATTTT CASSIDLWRPQHF
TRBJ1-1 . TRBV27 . TGTGCCAGCAGTTTCACCCGGGGCACTGAAGCTTTCTTT CASSFTRGTEAFF
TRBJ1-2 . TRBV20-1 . TGCAGTGCTAGCAAAACAGGGCTGGCTAACTATGGCTACACCTTC CSASKTGLANYGYTF
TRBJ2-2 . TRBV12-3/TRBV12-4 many TGTGCCAGCAGTTTTGGAGTTTCCGGGGAGCTGTTTTTT CASSFGVSGELFF
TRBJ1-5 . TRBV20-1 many TGCAGTGCTAGGGTCTGGGGCAATCAGCCCCAGCATTTT CSARVWGNQPQHF
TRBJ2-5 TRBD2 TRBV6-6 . TGTGCCAGCAGTCCCAGACTAGCGGGGTACCAAGAGACCCAGTACTTC CASSPRLAGYQETQYF
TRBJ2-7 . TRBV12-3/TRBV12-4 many TGTGCCAGCAGTTTAGCGCTTGGCACCTTGAACTTC CASSLALGTLNF
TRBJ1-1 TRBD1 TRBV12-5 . TGTGCTAGTGGTTTGCCCTGCCTGGGACAGGGGGATGAAGCTTTCTTT CASGLPCLGQGDEAFF
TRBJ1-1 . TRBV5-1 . TGCGCCAGCAGCTTTCGTGTGATGAACACTGAAGCTTTCTTT CASSFRVMNTEAFF
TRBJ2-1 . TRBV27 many TGTGCCAGCACGGGTGGACCCAATGAGCAGTTCTTC CASTGGPNEQFF
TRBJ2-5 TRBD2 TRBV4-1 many TGCGCCAGCAGCCAGATGGGGGGGAAAGAGACCCAGTACTTC CASSQMGGKETQYF
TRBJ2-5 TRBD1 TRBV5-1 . TGCGCCAGCAGCTTGCGGACAGGCCCTCTCCCGACCCAGTACTTC CASSLRTGPLPTQYF
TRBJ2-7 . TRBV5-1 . TGCGCCAGCGGAGAGAAGCCGTACGAGCAGTACTTC CASGEKPYEQYF
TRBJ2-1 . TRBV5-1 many TGCGCCAGCAGAACCGGGGGCCCTTCCTACAATGAGCAGTTCTTC CASRTGGPSYNEQFF
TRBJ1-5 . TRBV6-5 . TGTGCCAGCAGCCCGCGGTACGGGACTGGAGATCAGCCCCAGCATTTT CASSPRYGTGDQPQHF
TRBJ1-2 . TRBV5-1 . TGCGCCAGCAGCACGGAGTCGTCCTATGGCTACACCTTC CASSTESSYGYTF
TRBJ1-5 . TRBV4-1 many TGCGCCAGCAGCCGACAGGATAGCAATCAGCCCCAGCATTTT CASSRQDSNQPQHF
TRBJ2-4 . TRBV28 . TGTGCCAGCAGTTCTGGGTTCGCGGGGTCGGCAAACATTCAGTACTTC CASSSGFAGSANIQYF
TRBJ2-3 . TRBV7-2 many TGTGCCAGCAGCTTTTACACAGATACGCAGTATTTT CASSFYTDTQYF
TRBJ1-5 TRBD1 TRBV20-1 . TGCAGTGTCCGGGACAGGAACAATCAGCCCCAGCATTTT CSVRDRNNQPQHF
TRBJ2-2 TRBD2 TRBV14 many TGTGCCAGCAGCCAAGCGGGGGGGCAAACCGGGGAGCTGTTTTTT CASSQAGGQTGELFF
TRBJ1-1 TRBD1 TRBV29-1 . TGCAGCGTTAGGGGGACAGGGGGCTGGGGTGAAGCTTTCTTT CSVRGTGGWGEAFF
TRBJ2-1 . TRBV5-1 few TGCGCCAGCAGCTTGGTCGGTCAGATCAATGAGCAGTTCTTC CASSLVGQINEQFF
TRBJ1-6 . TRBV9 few TGTGCCAGCAGCGTAAGGACGGCAAATTCACCCCTCCACTTT CASSVRTANSPLHF
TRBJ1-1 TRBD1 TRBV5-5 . TGTGCCAGCAGCTTGAGTCGGACAGGTGAAGCTTTCTTT CASSLSRTGEAFF
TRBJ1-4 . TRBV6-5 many TGTGCCAGCAGTTACAAACGCGGGGCGACTCTTGGCTCTGGTAATGAAAAACTGTTTTTT CASSYKRGATLGSGNEKLFF
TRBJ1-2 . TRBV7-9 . TGTGCCAGCAGCTTAGGGGTCCCTAGCGGTGGCTACACCTTC CASSLGVPSGGYTF
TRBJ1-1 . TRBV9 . TGTGCCAGCAACGTACAGGGAACTGAAGCTTTCTTT CASNVQGTEAFF
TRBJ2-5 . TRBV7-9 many TGTGCCAGCAGCCCCGAGCTCGGAAGCCTCGAGACCCAGTACTTC CASSPELGSLETQYF
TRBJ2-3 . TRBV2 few TGTGCCAGCAGTGAATGGCAAACAGATACGCAGTATTTT CASSEWQTDTQYF
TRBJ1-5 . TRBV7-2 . TGTGCCAGCAGCCCCGGACTAGGGTGGGATCAGCCCCAGCATTTT CASSPGLGWDQPQHF
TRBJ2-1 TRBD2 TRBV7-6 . TGTGCCAGCAGCTTCCTAGCGGGGGCCCGCCACAATGAGCAGTTCTTC CASSFLAGARHNEQFF
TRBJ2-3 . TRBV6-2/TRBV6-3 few TGTGCCAGCAGTTGGAGGCTAGGCGGAGGACGACACTCTAGCACAGATACGCAGTATTTT CASSWRLGGGRHSSTDTQYF
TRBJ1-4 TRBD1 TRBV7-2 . TGTGCCAGCAGCTTCGGGACAGGGTCTGAAAAACTGTTTTTT CASSFGTGSEKLFF
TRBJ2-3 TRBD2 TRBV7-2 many TGTGCCAGCAGGGGACTAGCGGGGAATACAGATACGCAGTATTTT CASRGLAGNTDTQYF
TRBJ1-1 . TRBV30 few TGTGCCTGGAGGCTAGGGGGTCACACTGAAGCTTTCTTT CAWRLGGHTEAFF
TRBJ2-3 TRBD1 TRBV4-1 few TGCGCCAGCAGCCGCGTCCAGGGGGTCCGAAGCACAGATACGCAGTATTTT CASSRVQGVRSTDTQYF
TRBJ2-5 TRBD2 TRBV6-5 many TGTGCCAGCAGTTTTTCCGGGGGGACGGGGGAGACCCAGTACTTC CASSFSGGTGETQYF